This TCR beta chain was found in a study of blood T cell repertoires in COVID-19. Overall study: PBMCs, B-cell-depleted T cells, or T cells were the source of the cDNA or gDNA that made up the material.

This clone was seen only once. Germline V CDR1 and CDR2: SGDLS, YYNGEE. This CDR3 is built from 15 residues. The ends were cut back, 0 bases at V and 4 bases at J, with 12 bases in the middle. How the authors handled the data: Amplifying reference gene primers gave estimates of nucleated cell counts. Only in-frame clones appear in the TCRdb table, and some are missing; sequencing was by immunoSEQ multiplex PCR. The V and J calls and the clone size are those of that table, but D and trimming were determined from the DNA. The sample lists fewer than 200,000 clones, roughly 76% occurring once. The material sequenced was peripheral blood. The chain is built from TRBV9 and TRBJ2-3; a possible D gene is TRBD1 (5 bases). The receptor comes from a woman in her thirties or forties with COVID-19, enrolled during active disease. This CDR3 is CASSVGTGLSDTQYF. CDR3 sequence (DNA): TGTGCCAGCAGCGTAGGCACAGGCCTTTCAGATACGCAGTATTTT.